This passage covers 21 T cell receptor beta chains from one sample sequenced in a study of OX40 agonist ivuxolimab in advanced cancers. Only in-frame clones appear in the TCRdb table, and some are missing; sequencing was by immunoSEQ multiplex PCR. The data hold approximately 84,000 clones, with 89% observed a single time. Sample: CD4+ or CD8+ T cells sorted from blood, taken in a trial of the OX40 agonist ivuxolimab. The receptors stem from an adult with an advanced solid tumor such as melanoma, head and neck, liver or kidney cancer.

The chain joins TRBV5-1 to TRBJ2-5; TRBD1 aligns across 9 bases. The junction had 7 bases not matched to a gene; V was cut back by 7 bases and J by 3 bases. Germline CDR1 SGHRS, CDR2 YFSETQ. The CDR3 covers 14 residues. CDR3 protein: CASGGQGREETQYF. The CDR3 DNA reads as TGCGCCAGCGGTGGACAGGGGAGAGAAGAGACCCAGTACTTC.

This chain's CDR3 is CASKEGIYNEQFF. The CDR3 nucleotides are TGTGCCAGCAAAGAAGGGATATACAATGAGCAGTTCTTC. This chain joins TRBV6-1 and TRBJ2-1, with D unclear. Germline V gene data show CDR1 as MNHNS and CDR2 as SASEGT. The CDR3 runs 13 residues. V was shortened by 7 bases and J by 4 bases, with 11 bases between the two germline ends.

V gene TRBV5-6 combines with J gene TRBJ2-5, with D perhaps TRBD2 (5 bases). Trimming shortened V by 0 bases and J by 1 base, and 7 bases separated the two germline ends. Germline CDR1 reads SGHDT; CDR2 reads YYEEEE. This CDR3 region has 14 residues. CDR3 DNA: TGTGCCAGCAGCTTGGGCGGGTTCCAAGAGACCCAGTACTTC. This encodes CASSLGGFQETQYF.

This clone appeared a single time. The V call is TRBV19, the J call TRBJ1-6, with TRBD1 matching 7 bases. From germline, CDR1 is LNHDA and CDR2 SQIVND (reference sequence). V lost 5 bases and J lost 0; bases outside the gene matches: 7. The CDR3 is made up of 17 amino acids. In DNA form, the CDR3 reads TGTGCCAGTAGTTATCGGACAGGAGGCTCCTATAATTCACCCCTCCACTTT. Translation gives CASSYRTGGSYNSPLHF.

The chain recombines TRBV7-9 with TRBJ2-6; D ambiguous. The V end was cut by 0 bases, the J end by 0 bases, with 6 bases between. From germline, CDR1 is SEHNR and CDR2 FQNEAQ (reference sequence). This CDR3 has 16 residues. The CDR3 region is CASSLATASGANVLTF. The CDR3 DNA sequence: TGTGCCAGCAGCTTAGCGACCGCCTCTGGGGCCAACGTCCTGACTTTC.

The chain employs TRBV7-8 and TRBJ2-5; 12 bases agree with TRBD2. CDR1 is SGHVS, CDR2 FQNEAQ, per germline. V dropped 5 bases and J dropped 5; count of bases not matched to a gene: 9. There are 16 residues in the CDR3. The CDR3 sequence: CASSAARLAGVETQYF. Written as DNA, the CDR3 is TGTGCCAGCAGCGCCGCACGACTAGCGGGGGTGGAGACCCAGTACTTC.

The chain joins TRBV7-8 to TRBJ2-5, with D possibly TRBD2 on 5 matching bases. The V and J ends lost 5 bases and 1 base respectively, with 11 bases between them. The CDR3 loop spans 14 amino acids. Germline V CDR1 and CDR2: SGHVS, FQNEAQ. The CDR3 nucleotides are TGTGCCAGCAGCCTACGGAGGACCCAAGAGACCCAGTACTTC. Its translation is CASSLRRTQETQYF. The full variable domain, in which reference TRBV7-8 and TRBJ2-5 provide the parts outside the CDR3, is GAGVSQSPRYKVAKRGQDVALRCDPISGHVSLFWYQQALGQGPEFLTYFQNEAQLDKSGLPSDRFFAERPEGSVSTLKIQRTQQEDSAVYLCASSLRRTQETQYFGPGTRLLVL.

The V and J genes are TRBV28 and TRBJ1-2; unclear D gene. CDR1 is MDHEN, CDR2 SYDVKM, per germline. V lost 3 bases to trimming and J lost 3 bases, with 11 bases between them. The CDR3 is made up of 14 amino acids. This chain's CDR3 is CASSFGGIYYGYTF. CDR3 bases: TGTGCCAGCAGTTTCGGAGGTATCTACTATGGCTACACCTTC.

The V call is TRBV2, the J call TRBJ2-7; D perhaps matches TRBD1 (5 bases). V was trimmed by 4 bases and J by 3 bases, leaving 10 bases between them. This CDR3 is built from 13 residues. CDR1 and CDR2 (germline): SNHLY, FYNNEI. CDR3 DNA sequence: TGTGCCAGCAGTGGGGGCCCTTACTACGAGCAGTACTTC. Protein sequence: CASSGGPYYEQYF.

V gene TRBV29-1 combines with J gene TRBJ2-1, with D tentatively TRBD2 (6 bases). This CDR3 is built from 13 residues. Trimming took 4 bases from V and 5 from J, leaving 12 bases between them. The germline V gene has CDR1 SQVTM and CDR2 ANQGSEA. CDR3 nucleotides: TGCAGCGTTGGGAGGGCATCAGACAATGAGCAGTTCTTC. It is translated as CSVGRASDNEQFF.

The rearrangement links TRBV15 to TRBJ2-1; D remains ambiguous. This CDR3 has 12 residues. Germline V gives CDR1 LNHNV, CDR2 YYDKDF (reference sequence). Trimming took off 4 bases at V and 4 bases at J, with 5 bases between the two ends. The DNA of the CDR3 is TGTGCCACCAGCACTGGGTACAATGAGCAGTTCTTC. It translates to CATSTGYNEQFF.

V usage is TRBV30 and J usage is TRBJ2-3; D is perhaps TRBD1 (5 bases). The ends were cut back, 4 bases at V and 9 bases at J, with 11 bases in the middle. The CDR3 loop spans 11 amino acids. The germline V gene encodes CDR1 GTSNPN and CDR2 SVGIG (reference sequence). The CDR3 region has the DNA TGTGCCTGGACTCTACGACAGACGCAGTATTTT. Its protein is CAWTLRQTQYF.

This clone was observed once. The chain is built from TRBV15 and TRBJ2-2; no reliable D call. Germline V gives CDR1 LNHNV, CDR2 YYDKDF (reference sequence). The CDR3 totals 12 residues. V was pared by 5 bases and J by 6 bases, with 7 bases between. The CDR3 protein is CATSLYSGELFF. The CDR3 nucleotides are TGTGCCACCAGCCTTTATTCCGGGGAGCTGTTTTTT.

The chain couples TRBV4-1 to TRBJ1-5; 8 bases are a match to TRBD1. The CDR3 is made up of 16 amino acids. From germline, CDR1 is MGHRA and CDR2 YSYEKL. With V trimmed by 1 base and J by 7 bases, 9 bases remained unmatched. CDR3 sequence: CASSQGSQGAAQPQHF. CDR3 DNA: TGCGCCAGCAGCCAAGGCAGTCAGGGGGCAGCGCAGCCCCAGCATTTT.

This chain's CDR3 is CSVFGQGDGYTF. CDR3 coding DNA: TGCAGCGTTTTCGGCCAGGGGGATGGCTACACCTTC. The chain recombines TRBV29-1 with TRBJ1-2, with 7 bases aligning to TRBD1. The CDR3 length is 12 residues. Trimming removed 5 bases from V and 6 bases from J; junction bases left unmatched: 6. Germline V gene lookup returns CDR1 SQVTM and CDR2 ANQGSEA.

The chain's CDR3 is CASSPIPGTLTYNEQFF. CDR3 nucleotide sequence: TGCGCCAGCAGCCCAATTCCCGGGACACTCACCTACAATGAGCAGTTCTTC. J is TRBJ2-1 and V is TRBV5-1; tentative D call: TRBD1 (6 bases). Looked up from germline, CDR1 is SGHRS and CDR2 is YFSETQ. The CDR3 sequence is 17 residues long. V lost 4 bases to trimming and J lost 2 bases, with 19 bases between them.

This clone was seen a handful of times. This rearrangement joins TRBV19 to TRBJ1-1, with TRBD1 identical over 9 bases. This CDR3 is 14 amino acids long. V lost 6 bases to trimming and J lost 5 bases; unmatched junction nucleotides: 7. The germline V gene has CDR1 LNHDA and CDR2 SQIVND (reference sequence). In nucleotides, the CDR3 is TGTGCCAGTAGCCTCGGGACAGGGAAAACTGAAGCTTTCTTT. This translates into CASSLGTGKTEAFF.

The CDR3 reads CASSPSSGRAYEQYF. The CDR3 nucleotides read TGTGCCAGCTCACCTTCTAGCGGGAGGGCCTACGAGCAGTACTTC. The chain couples TRBV18 to TRBJ2-7, with 12 bases aligning to TRBD2. Germline V gene data show CDR1 as KGHSH and CDR2 as LQKENI. V lost 3 bases, J lost 2 bases, and 2 bases stayed unmatched. The CDR3 loop spans 15 amino acids.

This clone has just a few counts. This chain uses TRBV29-1 with TRBJ2-7; D unclear. CDR1 is SQVTM, CDR2 ANQGSEA, per germline. The CDR3 sequence is 12 residues long. Trimming pared 4 bases from V and 1 base from J, leaving 8 bases between. This chain's CDR3 is CSVGQQSYEQYF. The CDR3, as DNA: TGCAGCGTTGGGCAACAGTCCTACGAGCAGTACTTC.

The chain links TRBV9 to TRBJ1-6; D unclear. Between the trimmed V and J ends, which lost 0 bases and 0 bases, there was a span of 10 bases. The CDR3 runs to 17 residues. Per the germline V gene, CDR1 is SGDLS and CDR2 is YYNGEE. CDR3 protein: CASSVAAGSSYNSPLHF. The CDR3 region has the DNA TGTGCCAGCAGCGTAGCCGCGGGGAGCTCCTATAATTCACCCCTCCACTTT.

The genes are TRBV5-5 and TRBJ2-7, with D perhaps given as TRBD1 or TRBD2 (5 bases each). CDR3 size: 15 residues. The V and J ends lost 1 base and 4 bases respectively, with 15 bases between them. Germline V gives CDR1 SGHKS, CDR2 YYEKEE (reference sequence). The CDR3 is CASSLLTRDVYEQYV. In nucleotides, the CDR3 is TGTGCCAGCAGCTTGTTGACAAGGGACGTTTACGAGCAGTACGTC.